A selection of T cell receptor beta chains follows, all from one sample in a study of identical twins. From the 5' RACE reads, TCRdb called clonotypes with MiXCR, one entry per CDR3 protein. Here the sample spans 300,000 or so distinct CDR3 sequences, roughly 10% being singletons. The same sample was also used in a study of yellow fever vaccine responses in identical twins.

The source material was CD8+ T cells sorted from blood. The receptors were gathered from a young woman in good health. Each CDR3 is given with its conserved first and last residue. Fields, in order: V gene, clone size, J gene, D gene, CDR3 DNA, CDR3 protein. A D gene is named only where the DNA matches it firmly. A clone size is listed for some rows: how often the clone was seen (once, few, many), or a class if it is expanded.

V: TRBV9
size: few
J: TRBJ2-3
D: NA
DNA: TGTGCCAGCAGCGTAGGGGTCGGGAGCACAGATACGCAGTATTTT
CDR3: CASSVGVGSTDTQYF

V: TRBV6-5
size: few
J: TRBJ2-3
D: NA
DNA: TGTGCCAGCAGTTACGGGGCATTAGGGACAGATACGCAGTATTTT
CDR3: CASSYGALGTDTQYF

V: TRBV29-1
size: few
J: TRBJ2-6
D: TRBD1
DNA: TGCAGCGTTGAGGACAGGGGAACCTCTGGGGCCAACGTCCTGACTTTC
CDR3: CSVEDRGTSGANVLTF

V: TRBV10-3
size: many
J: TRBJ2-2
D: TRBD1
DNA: TGTGCCATCCCGACGGGACAGGGGAACACCGGGGAGCTGTTTTTT
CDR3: CAIPTGQGNTGELFF

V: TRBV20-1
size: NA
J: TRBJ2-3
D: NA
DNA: TGCAGTGCTAGAGTGATGGTAGCGGTAACAGATACGCAGTATTTT
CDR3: CSARVMVAVTDTQYF

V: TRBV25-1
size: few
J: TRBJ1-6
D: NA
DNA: TGTGCCAGCAGTGATACCTTGACTAATTCACCCCTCCACTTT
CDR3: CASSDTLTNSPLHF

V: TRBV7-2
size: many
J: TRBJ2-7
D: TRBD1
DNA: TGTGCCAGCAGCTTAGTGGGACAGGGATTCTACGAGCAGTACTTC
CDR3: CASSLVGQGFYEQYF

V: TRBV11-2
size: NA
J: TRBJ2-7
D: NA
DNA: TGTGCCAGCAGCTTAGTGGGTCGCCAGACCCTCTACGAGCAGTACTTC
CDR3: CASSLVGRQTLYEQYF

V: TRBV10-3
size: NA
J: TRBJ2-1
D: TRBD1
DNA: TGTGCCATCAGTGAAGGGACAGGGGCCTACAATGAGCAGTTCTTC
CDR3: CAISEGTGAYNEQFF

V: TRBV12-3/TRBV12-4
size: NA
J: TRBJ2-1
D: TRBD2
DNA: TGTGCCAGCAGTTTAGGGACTAGCTGGAATGAGCAGTTCTTC
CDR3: CASSLGTSWNEQFF

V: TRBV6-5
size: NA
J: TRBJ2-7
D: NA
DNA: TGTGCCAGCAGTTTTTCCAGTCAGGGGAACGAGCAGTACTTC
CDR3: CASSFSSQGNEQYF

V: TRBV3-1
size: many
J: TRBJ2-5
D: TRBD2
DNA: TGTGCCAGCAGCCTGGGCGGTCCCGGGGGGCAAGAGACCCAGTACTTC
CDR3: CASSLGGPGGQETQYF

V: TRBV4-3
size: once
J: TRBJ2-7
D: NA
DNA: TGCGCCAGCAGCTCAAGGACCCTTGCCGGGGACGAGCAGTACTTC
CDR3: CASSSRTLAGDEQYF

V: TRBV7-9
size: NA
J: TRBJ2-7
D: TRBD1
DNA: TGTGCCAGCAGCGCAACAGGGGAGCTCTACGAGCAGTACTTC
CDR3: CASSATGELYEQYF

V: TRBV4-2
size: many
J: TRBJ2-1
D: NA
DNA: TGTGCCAGCAGCCAAGATTGGGGGCAGAACAATGAGCAGTTCTTC
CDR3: CASSQDWGQNNEQFF

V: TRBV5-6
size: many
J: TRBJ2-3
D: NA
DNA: TGTGCCAGCAGCTTGAGTGGGGGTTCGAGCACAGATACGCAGTATTTT
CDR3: CASSLSGGSSTDTQYF

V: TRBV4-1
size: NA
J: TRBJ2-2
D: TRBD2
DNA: TGCGCCAGCAGCCACAGATTTGAGGGAGGGCCCCCCGGGGAGCTGTTTTTT
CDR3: CASSHRFEGGPPGELFF

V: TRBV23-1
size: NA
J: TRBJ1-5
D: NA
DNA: TGCGCCAGCCCCACCGGCCAACCCCGTCAGCCCCAGCATTTT
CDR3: CASPTGQPRQPQHF

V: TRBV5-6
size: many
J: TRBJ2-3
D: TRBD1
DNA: TGTGCCAGCAGCCAGGACAGGGGGGTAACAGATACGCAGTATTTT
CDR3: CASSQDRGVTDTQYF

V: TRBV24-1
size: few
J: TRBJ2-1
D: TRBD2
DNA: TGTGCCACCAGTGATTCGATAGCGGGAGAGTCCTACAATGAGCAGTTCTTC
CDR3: CATSDSIAGESYNEQFF

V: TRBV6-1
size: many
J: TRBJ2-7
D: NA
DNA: TGTGCCAGCAGCCCTCTCGCGACTCTCCCTTACGAGCAGTACTTC
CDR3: CASSPLATLPYEQYF

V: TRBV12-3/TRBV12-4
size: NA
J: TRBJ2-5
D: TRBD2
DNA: TGTGCCAGCAGTTTAGGATCCGTGGCTAGCGGGGGGCCGGAACAAGAGACCCAGTACTTC
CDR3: CASSLGSVASGGPEQETQYF

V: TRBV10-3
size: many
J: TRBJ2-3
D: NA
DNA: TGTGCCATCAGTGAGGGATTGGGGGCCGACACAGATACGCAGTATTTT
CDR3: CAISEGLGADTDTQYF

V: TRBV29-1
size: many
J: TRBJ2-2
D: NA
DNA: TGCAGCGTCACAGGGACCGGGGAGCTGTTTTTT
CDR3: CSVTGTGELFF